This TCR beta chain originates from a study of Ad26.COV2.S vaccination and SARS-CoV-2 variants. Study overall: Intramuscular Ad26.COV2.S doses were given once or twice, 56 days apart.

As to treatment: over 15 received Ad26.COV2.S at low or high dose, single or two shots; about 5 received placebo; per-sample allocation not given. Samples were taken on day 63 after the first vaccine or placebo injection. General study results and limits: Measurements of TCR breadth and depth may have given underestimates of the total T cell responses.

Germline CDR1 is SQVTM and CDR2 is ANQGSEA. With 4 bases removed from V and 0 bases from J, the gap between germline ends came to 11 bases. The CDR3 loop spans 14 amino acids. In its sample, this clone was seen once. Its antigen is still unknown. Sequencing used immunoSEQ multiplex PCR; TCRdb keeps in-frame clones, though not all of them. The sample has some 420,000 clones; over 75% are singletons. The specimen was peripheral blood, collected in a trial of Ad26.COV2.S vaccine versus placebo. This rearrangement joins TRBV29-1 to TRBJ2-3; D uncertain. This TCR was recovered from a person aged 18 to 59 who received the Ad26.COV2.S COVID-19 vaccine or a placebo. The CDR3 region is CSVVIVSSTDTQYF. The CDR3 bases are TGCAGCGTTGTGATCGTGAGTAGCACAGATACGCAGTATTTT.